This T cell receptor (beta chain) was observed in a study of cytomegalovirus exposure and HLA in healthy donors. Broader study findings: Differences between HLA loci emerged in a later analysis of TCR association rates, with DRB1 most and HLA-C fewest. Accurate prediction of most subjects' HLA-A and HLA-B alleles from TCR beta sequences was reported. Several of the most significant clusters were apparently associated with common viral pathogens in a later analysis. When a later analysis was performed, an Asian-associated ancestry cluster reportedly had fewer N-insertions than the roughly 630-donor mean.

The germline CDR1 and CDR2 sequences are KGHSY and FQNENV. V was cut by 7 bases and J by 2 bases, with 21 bases left in between. The CDR3 loop spans 17 amino acids. The PCR used 60 Vbeta and 13 Jbeta primers. Data came from immunoSEQ multiplex PCR; TCRdb stores just in-frame clones and leaves some out. The sample has about 35,000 clones, 90% seen once. On this clone itself: Its antigen is as yet unknown.

The clonotype comes from a young woman in good health and CMV-seronegative. The rearrangement links TRBV16 to TRBJ1-3; TRBD1 is a possible D gene (5 bases). The sequenced sample consisted of PBMCs. The CDR3 region is CASTRRGAFLTGNTIYF. Here the CDR3 DNA reads TGTGCCAGCACACGTCGTGGGGCCTTTCTGACTGGAAACACCATATATTTT.